The 9 T cell receptor beta chains below come from one sample, sequenced in a study of CXCR3-negative and CXCR3-positive naive CD8 T cells. It was by 5' RACE with UMI labels that the TRB cDNA libraries were prepared. From the 5' RACE reads, TCRdb lists one entry per CDR3 protein and no DNA. The sample's table shows nearly 45,000 distinct CDR3 sequences. Sequencing input: memory CD8+ T cells from blood. The receptor set was obtained from a human donor in good health. Some clones in this sample may be carry-over from other donors' samples.

The chain employs TRBV28 and TRBJ2-3; TCRdb names TRBD2, which stays unverified in the absence of DNA. Germline V gives CDR1 MDHEN, CDR2 SYDVKM. This CDR3 is 12 amino acids long. The CDR3 reads CGISGPYHTQYF.

The chain has TRBV29-1 and TRBJ1-2; without DNA, the TCRdb call of TRBD1 cannot be checked. The CDR3 has 13 residues. Germline values: CDR1 SQVTM, CDR2 ANQGSEA. The chain's CDR3 is CSVVPTENYGYTF. Variable domain in full (rest from reference TRBV29-1 and TRBJ1-2): SAVISQKPSRDICQRGTSLTIQCQVDSQVTMMFWYRQQPGQSLTLIATANQGSEATYESGFVIDKFPISRPNLTFSTLTVSNMSPEDSSIYLCSVVPTENYGYTFGSGTRLTVV.

CDR3 region: CSAVGTSSTPDTQYF. The chain links TRBV20-1 to TRBJ2-3; TCRdb lists TRBD2, though no DNA is available to test this call. Per germline, CDR1 DFQATT and CDR2 SNEGSKA (reference sequence). This CDR3 contains 15 residues.

V usage is TRBV4-2 and J usage is TRBJ2-1; TCRdb's D call, TRBD2, is unchecked because there is no DNA. This CDR3 is 15 amino acids long. CDR1 is LGHNA and CDR2 is YNFKEQ in the germline V gene. The CDR3 region is CASSPSGGAGNEQFF.

The gene calls are TRBV12-3 or TRBV12-4 and TRBJ2-7; absent DNA, TCRdb's TRBD2 call cannot be checked. There are 15 residues in the CDR3. The CDR3 here is CASSSEREDGHEQYF.

V and J are TRBV28 and TRBJ2-6. The germline gives CDR1 MDHEN, CDR2 SYDVKM. The CDR3 consists of 12 residues. The CDR3 reads CASLSGANVLTF.

The rearrangement uses TRBV20-1 and TRBJ2-5; TCRdb's D gene call, TRBD1, goes unchecked for lack of DNA. The CDR3 is made up of 15 amino acids. Germline CDR1 is DFQATT and CDR2 is SNEGSKA (reference sequence). The CDR3 spells CSASEPGQGRETQYF.

The V call is TRBV7-6, the J call TRBJ2-2; the TCRdb D gene call, TRBD2, has no DNA to confirm it. This CDR3 contains 13 residues. CDR1 and CDR2 (germline): SGHVS, FNYEAQ. The chain's CDR3 is CAAGTMNTGELFF. The full variable domain, rest sourced from reference TRBV7-6 and TRBJ2-2, is GAGVSQSPRYKVTKRGQDVALRCDPISGHVSLYWYRQALGQGPEFLTYFNYEAQQDKSGLPNDRFSAERPEGSISTLTIQRTEQRDSAMYRCAAGTMNTGELFFGEGSRLTVL.

V is TRBV19 and J is TRBJ1-3. CDR1 is LNHDA, CDR2 SQIVND, per germline (reference sequence). The CDR3 covers 14 residues. CDR3 region: CASSFGRSGNTIYF.